This TCR beta chain stems from a study of blood T cell repertoires in COVID-19. Method: immunoSEQ multiplex PCR; TCRdb's copy keeps in-frame clones and lacks some. This sample has fewer than 350,000 clones, with around 85% found just once. There are 13 residues in the CDR3. V dropped 6 bases and J dropped 10 bases, with 16 bases sitting between them. This TCR came from a woman aged 30 to 39 who had recovered from COVID-19. The J gene is TRBJ2-1, the V gene TRBV12-3 or TRBV12-4; D might be TRBD2 (6 bases). The sequenced sample was peripheral blood. The CDR3: CASSPGGPREQFF. The DNA of the CDR3 is TGTGCCAGCAGCCCCGGGGGACCTCGGGAGCAGTTCTTC.